The 24 T cell receptor beta chains below come from one sample, sequenced in a study of CD8+ T cells in alopecia areata. cDNA serving as the sequencing template came from extracted, reverse transcribed RNA. Measured with immunoSEQ multiplex PCR; TCRdb has only the in-frame clones, and not every one. The sample lists some 170,000 clones, less than 75% occurring once. The starting material was CD8+ T cells sorted from blood, obtained at week 0. Source of these receptors: a human donor with alopecia areata.

This clone showed up just once. The V gene is TRBV5-6, the J gene TRBJ2-7; the D gene is possibly TRBD1 (5 bases). V was cut by 1 base and J by 5 bases, with 10 bases left in between. CDR3 length equals 13 residues. From germline, CDR1 is SGHDT and CDR2 YYEEEE. CDR3 DNA: TGTGCCAGCAGCTTGCGCAGGGCGGACGAGCAGTACTTC. Its protein is CASSLRRADEQYF. Complete variable domain (other parts from reference TRBV5-6 and TRBJ2-7): DAGVTQSPTHLIKTRGQQVTLRCSPKSGHDTVSWYQQALGQGPQFIFQYYEEEERQRGNFPDRFSGHQFPNYSSELNVNALLLGDSALYLCASSLRRADEQYFGPGTRLTVT.

This clone was observed a handful of times. The gene calls are TRBV6-6 and TRBJ1-2; D gene uncertain. Per germline, CDR1 MNHNY and CDR2 SVGAGI (reference sequence). This CDR3 has 15 amino acids. Trimming removed 2 bases from V and 4 bases from J, with 14 bases in between. The CDR3: CASSYEGGTSYGYTF. The CDR3, as DNA: TGTGCCAGCAGTTACGAGGGAGGAACAAGCTATGGCTACACCTTC.

V is TRBV7-9 and J is TRBJ2-5; the D is unclear. Trimming took 6 bases from V and 1 from J, leaving 15 bases between them. CDR1 is SEHNR and CDR2 is FQNEAQ in the germline V gene (reference sequence). The CDR3 is 15 residues long. CDR3 sequence (DNA): TGTGCCAGCAGTCCCGTATCCAATCTCCAAGAGACCCAGTACTTC. This codes for CASSPVSNLQETQYF.

This chain joins TRBV15 and TRBJ1-1; D gene uncertain. Germline V gives CDR1 LNHNV, CDR2 YYDKDF (reference sequence). CDR3 size: 14 residues. V was pared by 5 bases and J by 4 bases, with 14 bases between. CDR3 nucleotides: TGTGCCACCAGCCGGGCATCCGGAACCACTGAAGCTTTCTTT. Amino acid sequence: CATSRASGTTEAFF. The complete variable domain, with remaining parts taken from reference TRBV15 and TRBJ1-1, reads DAMVIQNPRYQVTQFGKPVTLSCSQTLNHNVMYWYQQKSSQAPKLLFHYYDKDFNNEADTPDNFQSRRPNTSFCFLDIRSPGLGDTAMYLCATSRASGTTEAFFGQGTRLTVV.

The J gene is TRBJ2-7, the V gene TRBV5-6; a weak D match, TRBD1 (6 bases). CDR1 and CDR2 (germline): SGHDT, YYEEEE. This CDR3 contains 14 residues. The V gene lost 4 bases and the J gene lost 7 bases, with 18 bases spanning the gap. This CDR3 is CASSRSGARGEQYF. CDR3 nucleotide sequence: TGTGCCAGCAGCCGATCAGGGGCCAGGGGAGAGCAGTACTTC.

The chain combines TRBV30 with TRBJ2-1; D gene uncertain. The CDR3 sequence is 14 residues long. Deletions cut 4 bases from V and 5 bases from J, with 15 bases between. Germline CDR1 GTSNPN, CDR2 SVGIG (reference sequence). The CDR3 DNA sequence: TGTGCCTGGATGCCCGAACGGGTCGACAATGAGCAGTTCTTC. Translated: CAWMPERVDNEQFF.

V and J are TRBV6-1 and TRBJ1-5; 7 bases are a match to TRBD1. J gave up 0 bases and V 3 bases, and 2 bases lay outside the gene matches. CDR3 length equals 15 residues. In germline, CDR1 is MNHNS, CDR2 SASEGT. CDR3 in DNA: TGTGCCAGCAGTGACAGGGGGAATAGCAATCAGCCCCAGCATTTT. This translates into CASSDRGNSNQPQHF.

The chain employs TRBV25-1 and TRBJ1-2; D possibly corresponds to TRBD1 (5 bases). This CDR3 contains 12 residues. Germline CDR1 MGHDK, CDR2 SYGVNS. Between the trimmed V and J ends, which lost 2 bases and 6 bases, there was a span of 7 bases. The CDR3 nucleotides read TGTGCCAGCAGTGAACGGGGGGATGGCTACACCTTC. Residues: CASSERGDGYTF.

This clone was detected a few times. The genes are TRBV14 and TRBJ2-1, with D maybe TRBD2 (6 bases). This CDR3 has 12 amino acids. V was pared by 7 bases and J by 8 bases, with 12 bases between. CDR1 is SGHDN, CDR2 FVKESK, per germline. CDR3 nucleotide sequence: TGTGCCAGCACTGCTGGGGGGTATGAGCAGTTCTTC. This codes for CASTAGGYEQFF.

The V gene is TRBV7-9, the J gene TRBJ1-1; D gene ambiguous. V shed 2 bases and J shed 2 bases, with 18 bases lying between them. CDR3 length: 17 amino acids. CDR1 and CDR2 from the germline V gene are SEHNR and FQNEAQ (reference sequence). The CDR3 bases are TGTGCCAGCAGCTTATTGGAAAGAAACCCCATCAACACTGAAGCTTTCTTT. Protein sequence: CASSLLERNPINTEAFF.

The J gene is TRBJ1-1, the V gene TRBV6-1; possibly TRBD1 for D (5 bases). The CDR3 is made up of 14 amino acids. V dropped 4 bases and J dropped 5 bases, with 14 bases sitting between them. Germline CDR1 and CDR2: MNHNS and SASEGT. CDR3 sequence (DNA): TGTGCCAGCAGTGGAGACCTCAGGGAAACTGAAGCTTTCTTT. It yields the protein CASSGDLRETEAFF.

A few counts support this clone. The V and J genes are TRBV5-1 and TRBJ2-7; D perhaps matches TRBD1 (6 bases). Germline CDR1 and CDR2: SGHRS and YFSETQ. The CDR3 is 12 residues long. Trimming took off 1 base at V and 13 bases at J, with 15 bases between the two ends. The CDR3 spells CASSLSTGTRYF. The CDR3 DNA reads as TGCGCCAGCAGCTTGAGTACCGGGACACGATACTTC.

The J gene is TRBJ1-1, the V gene TRBV6-1, with 8 bases identical to TRBD1. The trim removed 6 bases at V and 6 bases at J, leaving 3 bases unmatched. This CDR3 has 12 residues. Germline V gene data show CDR1 as MNHNS and CDR2 as SASEGT. The CDR3 loop is CASRGRGPEAFF. The CDR3, as DNA: TGTGCCAGCAGGGGCAGGGGGCCTGAAGCTTTCTTT.

This chain uses TRBV29-1 with TRBJ2-1; D is unresolved. In germline, CDR1 is SQVTM, CDR2 ANQGSEA. The V gene lost 7 bases and the J gene lost 2 bases, with 12 bases spanning the gap. The CDR3 spans 13 residues. Here the CDR3 reads CSALFLAYNEQFF. CDR3 in DNA: TGCAGCGCCCTCTTTTTGGCCTACAATGAGCAGTTCTTC.

The chain is built from TRBV11-2 and TRBJ2-1; D is undetermined. Germline V gives CDR1 SGHAT, CDR2 FQNNGV. Trimming pared 0 bases from V and 4 bases from J, leaving 7 bases between. This CDR3 has 14 amino acids. This CDR3 reads CASSLDSLYNEQFF. In DNA form, the CDR3 reads TGTGCCAGCAGCTTAGATTCGCTTTACAATGAGCAGTTCTTC.

In this sample, this clone turned up a few times. The gene calls are TRBV13 and TRBJ2-1; no firm D call. V was trimmed by 5 bases and J by 8 bases, leaving 7 bases between them. CDR1 PRHDT and CDR2 FYEKMQ come from the germline V gene (reference sequence). This CDR3 has 11 residues. For the CDR3, the DNA is TGTGCCAGCAGCGCACTTGATGAGCAGTTCTTC. The encoded protein is CASSALDEQFF.

Notes on this clone: Other nucleotide sequences in the sample specify the same CDR3. The rearrangement links TRBV5-1 to TRBJ2-1; D is unresolved. The CDR3 loop spans 15 amino acids. The V end lost 1 base, the J end lost 0 bases, and 8 bases lay between the germline ends. Germline-derived CDR1 and CDR2 are SGHRS and YFSETQ. This CDR3 is CASSLSGGSYNEQFF. Here the CDR3 DNA reads TGCGCCAGCAGCTTGTCAGGTGGCTCCTACAATGAGCAGTTCTTC.

CDR3 nucleotide sequence: TGCGCCAGCAGCTTTAGCGGGGTTAGCTACAATGAGCAGTTCTTC. Amino acids: CASSFSGVSYNEQFF. This chain links TRBV5-1 with TRBJ2-1; TRBD2 agrees at 8 bases. The length of the CDR3 is 15 residues. Unmatched junction bases numbered 4, after V lost 2 bases and J lost 3 bases. Germline V gene lookup returns CDR1 SGHRS and CDR2 YFSETQ.

The chain recombines TRBV7-7 with TRBJ2-5, with D unclear. Germline loops: CDR1 SSHAT, CDR2 FNYEAQ (reference sequence). Trimming took off 1 base at V and 3 bases at J, with 18 bases between the two ends. CDR3 length: 17 residues. CDR3: CASSLEGFGQPKETQYF. The CDR3 DNA is TGTGCCAGCAGCTTAGAAGGGTTTGGGCAACCAAAAGAGACCCAGTACTTC.

The V gene is TRBV15, the J gene TRBJ2-3; 9 bases fit TRBD1. The CDR3 totals 16 residues. J was trimmed by 5 bases and V by 1 base; bases with no gene match: 7. Per the germline V gene, CDR1 is LNHNV and CDR2 is YYDKDF (reference sequence). The CDR3 DNA sequence: TGTGCCACCAGCAGAGCTACAGGGGGCGCGGGAGATACGCAGTATTTT. Its translation is CATSRATGGAGDTQYF.

The V and J genes are TRBV11-2 and TRBJ1-4, with D possibly matching TRBD1 (5 bases). Germline-derived CDR1 and CDR2 are SGHAT and FQNNGV. The CDR3 sequence is 15 residues long. V lost 4 bases and J 5 bases, leaving 14 bases between the germline ends. This CDR3 is CASSSWTGGNEKLFF. The CDR3 nucleotides read TGTGCCAGCAGCTCTTGGACGGGGGGGAATGAAAAACTGTTTTTT.

This clone was observed once. This sequence joins TRBV12-5 and TRBJ1-2; no firm D call. The CDR3 loop spans 15 amino acids. Trimming left V 0 bases short and J 3 bases short, with 11 bases between. Germline V gene data show CDR1 as LGHNT and CDR2 as FRNRAP. The CDR3 reads CASGLVRGADYGYTF. The CDR3 DNA sequence: TGTGCTAGTGGTTTGGTACGTGGAGCTGACTATGGCTACACCTTC.

In DNA, the CDR3 is TGTGCCAGCAGCTTAGCGGGGGGCACAGATACGCAGTATTTT. Protein: CASSLAGGTDTQYF. This sequence joins TRBV7-2 and TRBJ2-3, with D perhaps given as TRBD1 or TRBD2 (5 bases each). V shed 0 bases and J shed 1 base, with 5 bases lying between them. The CDR3 extends over 14 amino acids. Germline V gene lookup returns CDR1 SGHTA and CDR2 FQGNSA.

This clone was picked up one time. The rearrangement joins TRBV7-9 to TRBJ2-2; TRBD1 matches 9 bases. Germline V gene lookup returns CDR1 SEHNR and CDR2 FQNEAQ (reference sequence). V shed 5 bases, J shed 1 base, and the junction held 5 bases outside the gene matches. The length of the CDR3 is 16 residues. The CDR3 DNA is TGTGCCAGCAGCCCAACAGGGGGCCTGAACACCGGGGAGCTGTTTTTT. Its protein product is CASSPTGGLNTGELFF.